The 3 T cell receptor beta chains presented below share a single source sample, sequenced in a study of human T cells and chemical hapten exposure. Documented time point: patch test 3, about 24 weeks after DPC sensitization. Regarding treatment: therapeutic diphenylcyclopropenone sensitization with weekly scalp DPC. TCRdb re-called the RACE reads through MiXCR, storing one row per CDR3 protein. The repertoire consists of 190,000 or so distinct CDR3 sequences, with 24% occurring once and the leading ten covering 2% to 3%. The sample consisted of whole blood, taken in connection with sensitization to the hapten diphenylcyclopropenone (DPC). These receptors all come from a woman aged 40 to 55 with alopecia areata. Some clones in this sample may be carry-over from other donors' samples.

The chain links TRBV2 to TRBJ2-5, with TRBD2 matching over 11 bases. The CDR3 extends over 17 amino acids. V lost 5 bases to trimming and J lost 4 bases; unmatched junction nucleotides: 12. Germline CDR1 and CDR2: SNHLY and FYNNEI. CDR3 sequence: CASSPDRGTSGGETQYF. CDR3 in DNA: TGTGCCAGCAGTCCGGACCGAGGGACTAGCGGCGGAGAGACCCAGTACTTC.

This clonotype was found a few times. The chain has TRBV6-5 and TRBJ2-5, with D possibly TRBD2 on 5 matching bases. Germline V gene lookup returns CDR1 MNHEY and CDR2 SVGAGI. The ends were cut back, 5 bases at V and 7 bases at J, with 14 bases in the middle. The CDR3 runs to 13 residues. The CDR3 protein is CASSPGRGGTQYF. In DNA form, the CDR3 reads TGTGCCAGCAGTCCGGGCCGCGGAGGGACCCAGTACTTC.

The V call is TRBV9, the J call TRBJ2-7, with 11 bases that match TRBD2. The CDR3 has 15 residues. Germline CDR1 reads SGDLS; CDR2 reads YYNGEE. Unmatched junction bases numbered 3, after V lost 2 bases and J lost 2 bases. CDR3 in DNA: TGTGCCAGCAGCGTGGGGACTAGCGGTCCCTACGAGCAGTACTTC. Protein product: CASSVGTSGPYEQYF.